Included here is one T cell receptor beta chain sequence, with context. This receptor's antigen is unknown. The record has no base qualities; no much larger clone is one base away. What this sample's time point label stands for: about 28 days (+/-7) after the second vaccine dose. AZD1222 recipients whose second dose came at about 4 weeks and those whose second dose came at about 12 weeks were combined into one group, since spike-specific TCR depth and breadth did not differ between the two schedules. Vaccinee samples came from UK trials COV001 and COV002, including a single-blind randomized controlled phase 2/3 trial of AZD1222 (ChAdOx1 nCoV-19) in healthy adults. For TCRbeta chain sequencing, PBMC samples were collected from trial participants at day 0 and at day 28 after the second dose. The CDR3 regions of human TCRbeta chains were subjected to immunosequencing. Regarding the original processing steps: TCRs in the repertoires were matched against a reference library of SARS-CoV-2-specific TCRs that had been generated with the MIRA antigen-specificity platform. Breadth meant the fraction of unique TCRs that were SARS-CoV-2-associated, whereas depth meant the fraction of total T cells that were SARS-CoV-2-associated. Using the MIRA data, each spike-specific TCR was assigned both to the spike region to which the TCR was reactive and to a CD4 or CD8 class. Log10-transformed breadth and depth values were compared by one-way ANOVA with Sidak's multiple comparisons tests. TCRdb re-hosts the immuneACCESS table, in-frame sequences only. Its copies lack some clones; in the studies checked, an unresolved V gene accounts for under half of them, and the cause for the rest is not known. V, J and clone size reflect that table, while D and trimming were determined from the DNA. For this sample there are about 79,000 clones; under 90% appear just once. Approximately 1.2% of the sample is held by the ten biggest clonotypes.

The data are from a study of T cell responses to AZD1222 COVID-19 vaccine (dated by TCRdb to the early 2020s). In terms of the full investigation: A total of 230 to 250 trial participants underwent TCR sequencing, of whom 200 to 220 had received two doses of AZD1222 and around 26 had received two doses of the MenACWY control vaccine. Trial participants were enrolled into age subgroups of 18-55, 56-69 and 70-plus years, which contained approximately 150, 30 and 60 TCR-sequenced participants, respectively.

Overall results and qualifications from the work: Nearly half of unique spike-specific TCRs reportedly recognized epitopes outside regions mutated in the B.1.351 and B.1.1.7 variants. Because no day 14 peak-response samples were available, the repertoires could be characterized only after the peak T cell response. CD4 TCRs associated with the vaccine covered the entire spike protein, and the dominant responses were in regions 160-218 and 743-854. In the small 56-69-year group, the increase in depth fell short of significance, most likely because of low power. Participants were mostly white British and included more females than males, and it was suggested by the authors that clonal diversity may have been underestimated. A significant rise in spike-specific TCR breadth and depth was observed after two AZD1222 doses relative to day 0 and relative to MenACWY recipients. Conclusions about previously exposed vaccinees are limited because only six or seven AZD1222 recipients were SARS-CoV-2 seropositive at baseline.

Sequencing used peripheral blood, obtained 28 days after the second AZD1222 dose. This TCR came from an adult who received the AZD1222 COVID-19 vaccine.

The CDR3 in this case is CASSQILAREQYF. The bases read TGTGCCAGCAGCCAAATCCTGGCGAGGGAGCAGTACTTC. The V and J genes are TRBV3-1 (or the pseudogene TRBV3-2) and TRBJ2-7; the D gene cannot be resolved reliably. The cysteine opens and the phenylalanine closes a CDR3 of 13 amino acids. Only the CDR3 DNA is retained, 39 bases long and in frame from the first base. At the junction V is shortened by 2 bases and J by 7 bases, with 12 bases in between. For CDR1 and CDR2, the germline V gene (reference sequence) lists LGHDT and YNNKEL.